This T cell receptor (beta chain) was profiled in a study of metastatic and nonmetastatic thyroid tumors. Overall study context: Blood and tumor or nodule tissue repertoires from malignant and benign thyroid patients were compared.

As originally analysed: A classifier for distant metastasis in papillary thyroid cancer was constructed using CDR3 differences observed across clinicopathological groups. TCRdb re-called the PCR reads through MiXCR. TCRdb, rather than the study authors, made the V and J calls. Of around 25,000 clones in the sample, 10% to 15% were seen once. Study findings and constraints: Benign nodules were reported to have significantly lower TCR beta diversity than malignant thyroid tumors, in blood and tumor.

The CDR3 runs 14 residues. Germline V lookup: CDR1 LGHNT, CDR2 FRNRAP. Trimming took 7 bases from V and 8 from J; bases not matched to a gene: 13. This clone has at least ten counts. The antigen is unknown. Until they underwent thyroid surgery, no patient had received any treatment. Sequencing used blood. This sequence was found in a female donor with papillary thyroid cancer or a benign thyroid nodule (not recorded which). Some clones in this sample may be carry-over from other donors' samples. The chain combines TRBV12-5 with TRBJ1-2; TRBD1 matches at 7 bases. The CDR3 DNA follows: TGTGCTAGTGCCGGACAGGACCGTAGAAACGGCTACACCTTC. Its translation is CASAGQDRRNGYTF.